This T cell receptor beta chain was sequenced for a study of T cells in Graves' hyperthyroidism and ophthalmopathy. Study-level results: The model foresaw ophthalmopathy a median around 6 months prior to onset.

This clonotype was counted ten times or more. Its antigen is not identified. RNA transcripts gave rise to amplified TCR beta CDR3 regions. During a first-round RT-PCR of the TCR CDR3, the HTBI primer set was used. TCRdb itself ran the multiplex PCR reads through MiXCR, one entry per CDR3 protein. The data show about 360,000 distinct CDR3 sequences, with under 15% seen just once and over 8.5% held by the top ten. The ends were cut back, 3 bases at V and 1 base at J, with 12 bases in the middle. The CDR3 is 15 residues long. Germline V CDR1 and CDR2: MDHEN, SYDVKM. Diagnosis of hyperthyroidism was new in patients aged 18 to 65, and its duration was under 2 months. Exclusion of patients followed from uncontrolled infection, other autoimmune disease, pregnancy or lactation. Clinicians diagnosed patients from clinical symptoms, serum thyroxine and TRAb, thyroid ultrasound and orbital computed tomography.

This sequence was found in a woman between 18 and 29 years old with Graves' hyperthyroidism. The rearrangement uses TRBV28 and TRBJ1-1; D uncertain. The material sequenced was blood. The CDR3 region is CASSFPGSPNTEAFF. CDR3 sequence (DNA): TGTGCCAGCAGTTTCCCCGGGTCCCCGAACACTGAAGCTTTCTTT.